The subject of this entry is one TCR beta chain. Its antigen is unknown. Looked up from germline, CDR1 is MNHEY and CDR2 is SVGAGI. The CDR3 has 15 residues. After removal of 2 bases from V and 14 bases from J, the junction contained 8 bases not matched to a gene. This sample is part of a study of OX40 agonist ivuxolimab in advanced cancers. Looking at the study overall: Dose-escalation patients had hepatocellular carcinoma, melanoma, renal cell or head and neck cancer.

The assay was immunoSEQ multiplex PCR, and TCRdb's table has in-frame clones only and misses some. The repertoire includes 30,000 to 40,000 clones, less than 85% of them detected once, and approximately 10% sits in the top ten. Points from the study as a whole: The CD4+ and CD8+ T cells in the blood had expanded clonally by week 6 at 0.1 to 3.0 mg/kg. Among patients with partial responses at 0.1-3.0 mg/kg, clonal expansion was among the lowest.

This receptor was obtained from an adult with an advanced solid tumor such as melanoma, head and neck, liver or kidney cancer. Sequencing used CD4+ or CD8+ T cells sorted from blood, obtained in a trial of the OX40 agonist ivuxolimab. The chain combines TRBV6-5 with TRBJ1-6; TRBD1 matches 11 bases. The CDR3 loop is CASSYEYGTGGSLHF. CDR3 nucleotides: TGTGCCAGCAGTTACGAGTACGGGACAGGGGGTTCCCTCCACTTT.